Listed here is a single TCR beta chain. This receptor's antigen is unknown. There are no base qualities to consult, and no much larger clone falls within one base. Donors formed part of the validation cohort, which comprised about 130 subjects and was distinct from the first cohort of several hundred subjects. This sample was taken from a study of cytomegalovirus exposure and HLA in healthy donors (dated by TCRdb to about 2017). With respect to the entire study: According to a later analysis, one platform produced both the roughly 120 validation repertoires and the 720 or so repertoires of the first cohort. The aim of the study was to test whether cataloging public T cell receptors could identify signatures of past pathogen exposure. High-throughput TCR immunosequencing, statistical association of individual TCRs with disease status, and machine learning were combined to predict cytomegalovirus infection status. In addition to the first cohort of roughly 700 subjects, a separate validation cohort of 120 different subjects was used. Results and caveats for the whole study, not just this receptor: All 120 or so repertoires were used to score co-occurrence in the validation cohort in a later analysis, because that analysis had no HLA typing for the cohort. A few of the identified cytomegalovirus-associated TCR beta chains were confirmed in vitro to be specific for cytomegalovirus antigens. According to the authors, the approach could potentially be generalized to other disease states and immunological phenotypes. Most TCR sequences were observed very rarely across donors, whereas some public TCRs were present in many individuals. In a later analysis, TCRs clustered in the first cohort were found to also tend to co-occur in the 120 or so validation repertoires, with approximately 94% of cluster scores above 0. In both the original and validation cohorts, the classifier was reported to diagnose cytomegalovirus status with high specificity and sensitivity. The study listed around 160 TCR beta chains as associated with cytomegalovirus.

V drops 4 bases and J drops 3 bases, leaving 10 bases in between. CDR1 and CDR2 were assigned from the germline V gene as SGDLS and YYNGEE. From its cysteine to its phenylalanine, the CDR3 spans 13 amino acids. Kept here is only the CDR3 DNA, which spans 39 bases and is read in frame from base 1. Library preparation used the immunoSEQ multiplex PCR assay. In the source study's methods: A statistical classification framework was built for diagnosing cytomegalovirus status from the catalog of TCR beta chain sequences. In TCRdb, the immuneACCESS table is reduced to in-frame sequences with V and J assigned. These tables do not hold every clone; where another copy was compared, an unresolved V gene accounts for under half, and the others remain unexplained. Clonal size and the V and J genes are those of that table, whereas D and trimming came from the DNA. The table for this sample lists about 65,000 clones; 94% of them were counted only once. The top ten clones comprise about 4.2% of the sample.

The TCR comes from a man younger than 35 in good health and CMV-seropositive. Sequenced input: PBMCs. The rearranged chain carries TRBV9 and TRBJ1-2; the D gene cannot be resolved reliably. At the DNA level, the sequence is TGTGCCAGCAGCTTAGTCGCGGACTATGGCTACACCTTC. This translates into CASSLVADYGYTF.